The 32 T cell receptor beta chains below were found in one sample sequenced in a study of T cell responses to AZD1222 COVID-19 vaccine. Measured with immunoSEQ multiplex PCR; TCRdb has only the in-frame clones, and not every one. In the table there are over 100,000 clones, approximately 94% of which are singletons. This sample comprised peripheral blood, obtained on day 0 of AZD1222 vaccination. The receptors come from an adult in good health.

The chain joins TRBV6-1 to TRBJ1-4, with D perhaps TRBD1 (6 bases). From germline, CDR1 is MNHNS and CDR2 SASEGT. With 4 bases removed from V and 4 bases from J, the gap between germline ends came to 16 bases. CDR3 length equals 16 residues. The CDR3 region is CASSASLGGGNEKLFF. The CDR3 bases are TGTGCCAGCAGTGCCTCTTTAGGGGGAGGTAATGAAAAACTGTTTTTT.

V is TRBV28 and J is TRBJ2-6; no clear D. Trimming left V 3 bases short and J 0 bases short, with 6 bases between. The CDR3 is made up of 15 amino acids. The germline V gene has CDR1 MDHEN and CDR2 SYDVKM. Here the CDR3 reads CASSLYASGANVLTF. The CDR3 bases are TGTGCCAGCAGTTTGTATGCCTCTGGGGCCAACGTCCTGACTTTC.

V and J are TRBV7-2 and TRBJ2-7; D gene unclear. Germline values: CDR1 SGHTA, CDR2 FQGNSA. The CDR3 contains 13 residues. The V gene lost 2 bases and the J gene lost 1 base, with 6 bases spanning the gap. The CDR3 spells CASSLRRSYEQYF. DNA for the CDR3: TGTGCCAGCAGCTTAAGGAGATCCTACGAGCAGTACTTC.

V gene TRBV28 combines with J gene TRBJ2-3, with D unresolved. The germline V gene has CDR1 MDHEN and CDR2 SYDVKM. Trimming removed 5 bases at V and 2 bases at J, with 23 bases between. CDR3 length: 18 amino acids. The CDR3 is CASSHSMPYPRPTDTQYF. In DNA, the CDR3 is TGTGCCAGCAGTCACAGCATGCCGTACCCGCGCCCCACAGATACGCAGTATTTT.

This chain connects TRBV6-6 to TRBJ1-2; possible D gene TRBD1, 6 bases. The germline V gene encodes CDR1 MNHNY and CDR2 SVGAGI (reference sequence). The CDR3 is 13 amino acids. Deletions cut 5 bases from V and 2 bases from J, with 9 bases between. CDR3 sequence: CASSRQGNYGYTF. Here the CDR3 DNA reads TGTGCCAGCAGTCGGCAGGGGAACTATGGCTACACCTTC.

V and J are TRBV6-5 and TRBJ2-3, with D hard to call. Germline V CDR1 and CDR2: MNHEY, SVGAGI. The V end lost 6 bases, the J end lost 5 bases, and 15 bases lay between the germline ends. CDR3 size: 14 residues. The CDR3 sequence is CASSRNLKGDTQYF. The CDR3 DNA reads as TGTGCCAGCAGCCGGAACCTCAAGGGAGATACGCAGTATTTT.

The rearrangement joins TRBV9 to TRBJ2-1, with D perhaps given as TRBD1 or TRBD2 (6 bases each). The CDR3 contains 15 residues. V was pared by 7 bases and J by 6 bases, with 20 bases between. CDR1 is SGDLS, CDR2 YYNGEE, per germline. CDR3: CASQEGGLGINEQFF. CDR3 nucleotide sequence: TGTGCCAGCCAGGAGGGGGGCCTAGGGATCAATGAGCAGTTCTTC.

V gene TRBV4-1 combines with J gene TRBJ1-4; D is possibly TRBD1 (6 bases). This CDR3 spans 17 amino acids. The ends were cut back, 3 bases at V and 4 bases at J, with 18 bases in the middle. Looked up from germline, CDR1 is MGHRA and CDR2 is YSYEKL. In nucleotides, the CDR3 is TGCGCCAGCAGCCAGGGGGCGGGCCTTTACTTTAATGAAAAACTGTTTTTT. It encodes CASSQGAGLYFNEKLFF.

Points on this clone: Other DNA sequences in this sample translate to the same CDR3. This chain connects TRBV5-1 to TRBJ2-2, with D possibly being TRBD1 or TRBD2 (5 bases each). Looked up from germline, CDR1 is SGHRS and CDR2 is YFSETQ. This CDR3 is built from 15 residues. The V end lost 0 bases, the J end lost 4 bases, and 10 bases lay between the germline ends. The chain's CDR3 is CASSLVGGGTGELFF. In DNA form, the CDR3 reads TGCGCCAGCAGCTTGGTTGGGGGTGGCACCGGGGAGCTGTTTTTT.

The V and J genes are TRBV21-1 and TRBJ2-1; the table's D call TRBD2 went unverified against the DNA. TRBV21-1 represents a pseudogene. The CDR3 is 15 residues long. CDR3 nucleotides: TGTGCCAGCAGCGCGGCAGTCGTGGGGGGAATAATCTGGTTCTTC. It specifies CASSAAVVGGIIWFF.

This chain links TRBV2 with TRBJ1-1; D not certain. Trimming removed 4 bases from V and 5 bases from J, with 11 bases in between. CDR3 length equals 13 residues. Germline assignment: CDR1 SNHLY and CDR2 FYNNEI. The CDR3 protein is CASSVESRTEAFF. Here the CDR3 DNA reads TGTGCCAGCAGTGTGGAATCGAGGACTGAAGCTTTCTTT.

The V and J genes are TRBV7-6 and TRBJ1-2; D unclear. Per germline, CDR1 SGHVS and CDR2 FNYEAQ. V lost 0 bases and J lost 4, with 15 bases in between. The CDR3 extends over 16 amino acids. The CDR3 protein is CASSLAVKGVPYGYTF. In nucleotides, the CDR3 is TGTGCCAGCAGCTTAGCGGTAAAGGGTGTCCCCTATGGCTACACCTTC.

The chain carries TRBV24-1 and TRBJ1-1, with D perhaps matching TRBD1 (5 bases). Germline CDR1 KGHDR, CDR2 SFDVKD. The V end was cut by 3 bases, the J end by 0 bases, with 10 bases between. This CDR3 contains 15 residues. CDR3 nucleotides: TGTGCCACCAGTGATGGGGGAACGTTGAACACTGAAGCTTTCTTT. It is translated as CATSDGGTLNTEAFF.

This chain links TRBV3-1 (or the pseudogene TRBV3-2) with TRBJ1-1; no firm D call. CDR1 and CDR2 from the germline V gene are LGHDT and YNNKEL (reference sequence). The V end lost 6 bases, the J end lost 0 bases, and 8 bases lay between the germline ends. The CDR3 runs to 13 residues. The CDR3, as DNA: TGTGCCAGCAGTGAGATTATGAACACTGAAGCTTTCTTT. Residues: CASSEIMNTEAFF.

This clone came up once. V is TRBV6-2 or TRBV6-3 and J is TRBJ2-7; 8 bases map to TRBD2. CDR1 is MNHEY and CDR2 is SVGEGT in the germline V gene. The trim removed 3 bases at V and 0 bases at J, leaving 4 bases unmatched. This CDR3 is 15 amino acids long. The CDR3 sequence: CASSYSSGSSYEQYF. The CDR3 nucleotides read TGTGCCAGCAGTTATTCGAGCGGGAGCTCCTACGAGCAGTACTTC.

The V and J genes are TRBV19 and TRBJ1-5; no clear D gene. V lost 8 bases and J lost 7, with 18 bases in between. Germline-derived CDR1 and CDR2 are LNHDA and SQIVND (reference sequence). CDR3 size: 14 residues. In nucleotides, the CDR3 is TGTGCCAGTGATATTCAGGAAACGGGCCAGCCCCAGCATTTT. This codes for CASDIQETGQPQHF.

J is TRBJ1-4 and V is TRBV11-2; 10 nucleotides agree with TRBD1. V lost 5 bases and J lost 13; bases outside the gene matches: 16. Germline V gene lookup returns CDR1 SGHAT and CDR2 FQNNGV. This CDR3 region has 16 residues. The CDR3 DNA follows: TGTGCCAGCAGCCCTGTGCGGGACAGGGGCCCGGTGGGACTGTTTTTT. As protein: CASSPVRDRGPVGLFF.

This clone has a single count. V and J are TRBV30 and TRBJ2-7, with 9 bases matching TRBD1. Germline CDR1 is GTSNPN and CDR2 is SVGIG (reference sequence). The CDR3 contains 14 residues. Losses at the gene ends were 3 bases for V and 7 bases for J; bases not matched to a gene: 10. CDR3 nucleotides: TGTGCCTGGAGACCTGGACAGGGGCCCAGGGAGCAGTACTTC. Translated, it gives CAWRPGQGPREQYF.

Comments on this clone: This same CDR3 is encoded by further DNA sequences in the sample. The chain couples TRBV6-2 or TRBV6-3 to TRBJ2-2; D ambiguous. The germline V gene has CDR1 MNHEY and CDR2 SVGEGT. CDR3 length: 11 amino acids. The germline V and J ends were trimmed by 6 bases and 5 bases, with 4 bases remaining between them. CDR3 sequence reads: CASSSTGELFF. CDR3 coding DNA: TGTGCCAGCAGCTCGACCGGGGAGCTGTTTTTT.

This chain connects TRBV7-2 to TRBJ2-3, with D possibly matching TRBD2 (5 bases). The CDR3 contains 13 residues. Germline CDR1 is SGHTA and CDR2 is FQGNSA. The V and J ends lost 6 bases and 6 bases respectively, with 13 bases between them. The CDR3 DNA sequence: TGTGCCAGCAGTATACCCCCGGGGGATACGCAGTATTTT. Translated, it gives CASSIPPGDTQYF.

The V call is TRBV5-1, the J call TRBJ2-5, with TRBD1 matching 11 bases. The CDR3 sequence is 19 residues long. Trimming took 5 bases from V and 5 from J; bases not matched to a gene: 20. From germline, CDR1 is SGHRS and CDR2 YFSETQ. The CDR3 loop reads CASRAGTGGNIYVEETQYF. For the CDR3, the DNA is TGCGCCAGCAGGGCCGGGACAGGGGGGAATATTTATGTTGAGGAGACCCAGTACTTC.

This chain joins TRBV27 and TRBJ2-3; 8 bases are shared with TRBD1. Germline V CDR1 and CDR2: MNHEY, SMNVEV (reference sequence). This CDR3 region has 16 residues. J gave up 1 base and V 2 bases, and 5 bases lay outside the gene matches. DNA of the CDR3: TGTGCCAGCAGTTTAGGACAGGGATGGGGCACAGATACGCAGTATTTT. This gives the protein CASSLGQGWGTDTQYF.

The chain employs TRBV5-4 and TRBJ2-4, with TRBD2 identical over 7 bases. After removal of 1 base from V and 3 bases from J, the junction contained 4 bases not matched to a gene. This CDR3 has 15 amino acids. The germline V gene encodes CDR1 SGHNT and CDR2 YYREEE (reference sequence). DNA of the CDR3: TGTGCCAGCAGCTTGCGGGGGGAAGGCAAAAACATTCAGTACTTC. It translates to CASSLRGEGKNIQYF.

The CDR3 coding sequence is TGTGCCAGCAGCCAATTGAGAACTAGCGGGGGTCGGGATACGCAGTATTTT. It is translated as CASSQLRTSGGRDTQYF. J is TRBJ2-3 and V is TRBV3-1 (or the pseudogene TRBV3-2), with 11 nucleotides matching TRBD2. Unmatched junction bases numbered 10, after V lost 2 bases and J lost 6 bases. CDR1 and CDR2 (germline): LGHDT, YNNKEL (reference sequence). The CDR3 is 17 residues long.

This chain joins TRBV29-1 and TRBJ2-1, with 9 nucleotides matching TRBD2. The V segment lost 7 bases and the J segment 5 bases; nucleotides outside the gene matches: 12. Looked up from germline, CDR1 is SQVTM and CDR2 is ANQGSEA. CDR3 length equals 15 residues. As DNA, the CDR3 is TGCAGCGCCGGTACTTTAGCGGGAGACCACAATGAGCAGTTCTTC. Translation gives CSAGTLAGDHNEQFF.

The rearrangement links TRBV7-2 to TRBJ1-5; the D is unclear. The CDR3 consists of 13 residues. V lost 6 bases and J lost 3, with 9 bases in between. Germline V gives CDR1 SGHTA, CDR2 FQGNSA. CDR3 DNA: TGTGCCAGCAGTCATAAGCCCAATCAGCCCCAGCATTTT. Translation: CASSHKPNQPQHF.

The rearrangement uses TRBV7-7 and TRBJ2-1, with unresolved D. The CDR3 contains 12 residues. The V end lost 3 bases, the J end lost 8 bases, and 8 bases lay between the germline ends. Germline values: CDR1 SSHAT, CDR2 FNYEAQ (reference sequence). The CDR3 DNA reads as TGTGCCAGCAGCTTCAGCCCCCATGAGCAGTTCTTC. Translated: CASSFSPHEQFF. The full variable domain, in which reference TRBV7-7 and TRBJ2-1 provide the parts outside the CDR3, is GAGVSQSPRYKVTKRGQDVTLRCDPISSHATLYWYQQALGQGPEFLTYFNYEAQPDKSGLPSDRFSAERPEGSISTLTIQRTEQRDSAMYRCASSFSPHEQFFGPGTRLTVL.

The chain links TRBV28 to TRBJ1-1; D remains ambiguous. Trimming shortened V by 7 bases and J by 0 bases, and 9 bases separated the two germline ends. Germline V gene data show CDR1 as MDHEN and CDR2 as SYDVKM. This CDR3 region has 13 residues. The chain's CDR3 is CASTLLLNTEAFF. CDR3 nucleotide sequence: TGTGCCAGCACCCTACTACTGAACACTGAAGCTTTCTTT.

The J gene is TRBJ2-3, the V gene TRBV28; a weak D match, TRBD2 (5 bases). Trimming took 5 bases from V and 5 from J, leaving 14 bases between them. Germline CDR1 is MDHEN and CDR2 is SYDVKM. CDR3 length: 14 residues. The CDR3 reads CASSPQGLKDTQYF. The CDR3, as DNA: TGTGCCAGCAGTCCCCAAGGACTGAAAGATACGCAGTATTTT.

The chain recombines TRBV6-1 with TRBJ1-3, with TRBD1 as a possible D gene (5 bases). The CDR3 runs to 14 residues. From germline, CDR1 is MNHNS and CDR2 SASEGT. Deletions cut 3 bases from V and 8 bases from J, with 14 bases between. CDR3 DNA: TGTGCCAGCAGTGAGTTGTCGGTGGGGGACACCATATATTTT. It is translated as CASSELSVGDTIYF.

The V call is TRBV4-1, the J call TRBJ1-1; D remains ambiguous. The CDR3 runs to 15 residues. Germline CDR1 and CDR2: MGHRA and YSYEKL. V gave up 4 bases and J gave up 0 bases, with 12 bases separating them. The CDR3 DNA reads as TGCGCCAGCAGCCTGACACAGACCTTGAACACTGAAGCTTTCTTT. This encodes CASSLTQTLNTEAFF.

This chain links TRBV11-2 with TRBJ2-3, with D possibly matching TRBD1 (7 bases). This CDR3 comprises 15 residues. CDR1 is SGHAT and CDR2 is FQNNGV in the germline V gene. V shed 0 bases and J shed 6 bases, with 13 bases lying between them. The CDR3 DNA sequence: TGTGCCAGCAGCTTAGACAGGGGGGAAGAGGATACGCAGTATTTT. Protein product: CASSLDRGEEDTQYF.